The rows below give T cell receptor beta chains drawn from one sample of a study of T-cell memory formation after mild COVID-19. One entry per CDR3 protein results from TCRdb running MiXCR on the 5' RACE reads. The sample has approximately 300,000 distinct CDR3 sequences, 15% to 20% seen once. Specimen: PBMCs or a T cell subset sorted from them (not recorded which). The receptor source for this set is a man aged 18-30 years who had mild COVID-19 (a few samples of this study predate the infection). Cell type and time point are not known. Each CDR3 is given with its conserved first and last residue. D genes are given only for firm matches. The size field is filled for only some rows; it gives once, few, many or a size class.

-,TRBV7-2,TRBJ2-2,few,TGTGCCAGCAGCTTAGGGGCGGGGCACGCGAACACCGGGGAGCTGTTTTTT,CASSLGAGHANTGELFF
-,TRBV5-1,TRBJ2-5,few,TGCGCCAGCAGCCCCTTAGGCACGGAGACCCAGTACTTC,CASSPLGTETQYF
-,TRBV9,TRBJ2-2,-,TGTGCCAGCAGCTCCACAGGGACGGCCGGGGAGCTGTTTTTT,CASSSTGTAGELFF
-,TRBV15,TRBJ1-1,-,TGTGCCACCAGCAGGCCGGACAGATTGAACACTGAAGCTTTCTTT,CATSRPDRLNTEAFF
-,TRBV4-3,TRBJ2-2,-,TGCGCCAGCAGCCAAGATGGACAGAACACCGGGGAGCTGTTTTTT,CASSQDGQNTGELFF
-,TRBV19,TRBJ2-1,few,TGTGCCAGTACCAGGGAAGCGAGCGGGCTCTCCTACAATGAGCAGTTCTTC,CASTREASGLSYNEQFF
-,TRBV7-8,TRBJ1-2,-,TGTGCCAGCAGCTTAGAGGCAGGGAGCGGCTATGGCTACACCTTC,CASSLEAGSGYGYTF
-,TRBV5-1,TRBJ1-3,-,TGCGCCAGCAGCTTGGGACAGTCTGGAAACACCATATATTTT,CASSLGQSGNTIYF
-,TRBV6-6,TRBJ2-1,-,TGTGCCAGCCTACCCGGGACGGAATACAATGAGCAGTTCTTC,CASLPGTEYNEQFF
-,TRBV3-1,TRBJ1-2,few,TGTGCCAGCAGCCAAGACAGGTCTGGCTACACCTTC,CASSQDRSGYTF
TRBD1,TRBV7-6,TRBJ2-2,few,TGTGCCAGCAGCCAAAGAGGGACAGGGGGCATCACCGGGGAGCTGTTTTTT,CASSQRGTGGITGELFF
-,TRBV7-2,TRBJ1-2,-,TGTGCCAGCAGCTTAGGGTTAGGGTTTGGCTATGGCTACACCTTC,CASSLGLGFGYGYTF
-,TRBV13,TRBJ1-1,-,TGTGCCAGCAGCTCCCCCCGGCACACTGAAGCTTTCTTT,CASSSPRHTEAFF
-,TRBV7-2,TRBJ2-5,-,TGTGCCAGCAGCTTCGACAGGTCCCAAGAGACCCAGTACTTC,CASSFDRSQETQYF
-,TRBV5-4,TRBJ2-5,-,TGTGCCAGCAGCTTGGAACGGGGGGCCTTGGAGACCCAGTACTTC,CASSLERGALETQYF
TRBD1,TRBV6-5,TRBJ1-5,few,TGTGCCAGTGGACAGGGGGTGAGTAATCAGCCCCAGCATTTT,CASGQGVSNQPQHF